The present T cell receptor beta chain was sequenced within a study of beta chain features in type 1 diabetes. General study results and limits: A moderate, significant TCRB CDR3 shortening appeared in type 1 diabetes across four CD4+ subsets. For TCRB rearrangement, an influence of HLA type remained unresolved here.

The study reverse transcribed the entire isolated RNA, so it sequenced expressed TCRB transcripts. TCRdb keeps only in-frame clones here, not all; method: immunoSEQ multiplex PCR. The data show roughly 340,000 clones, around an eighth seen once. Concerning this clone itself: The target antigen is unknown.

V lost 7 bases, J lost 1 base, and 13 bases lay in between. The CDR3 length is 14 residues. Germline V gene sequence: CDR1 ENHRY, CDR2 SYGVKD. The sample taken for sequencing was naive CD4+ T cells from blood. The receptor was isolated from a woman younger than 35 with type 1 diabetes. V and J are TRBV10-3 and TRBJ1-1; D gene unclear. This CDR3 reads CAIMAREGNTEAFF. In DNA form, the CDR3 reads TGTGCCATCATGGCAAGAGAGGGGAACACTGAAGCTTTCTTT.